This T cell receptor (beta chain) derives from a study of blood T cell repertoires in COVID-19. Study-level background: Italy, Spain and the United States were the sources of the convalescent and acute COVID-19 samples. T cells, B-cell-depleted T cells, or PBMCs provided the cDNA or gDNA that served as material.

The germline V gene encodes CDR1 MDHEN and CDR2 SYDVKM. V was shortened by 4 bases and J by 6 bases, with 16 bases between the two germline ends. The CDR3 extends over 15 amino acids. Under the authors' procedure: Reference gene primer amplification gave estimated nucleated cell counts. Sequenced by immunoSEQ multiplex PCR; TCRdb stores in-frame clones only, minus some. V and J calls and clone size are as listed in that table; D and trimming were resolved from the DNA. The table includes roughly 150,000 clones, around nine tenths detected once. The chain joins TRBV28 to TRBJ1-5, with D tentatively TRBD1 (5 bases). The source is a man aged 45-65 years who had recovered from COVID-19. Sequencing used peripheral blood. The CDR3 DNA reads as TGTGCCAGCAGTTCCGGGGGAGGAGGAAGTCAGCCCCAGCATTTT. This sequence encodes CASSSGGGGSQPQHF. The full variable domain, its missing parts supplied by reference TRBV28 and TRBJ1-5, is DVKVTQSSRYLVKRTGEKVFLECVQDMDHENMFWYRQDPGLGLRLIYFSYDVKMKEKGDIPEGYSVSREKKERFSLILESASTNQTSMYLCASSSGGGGSQPQHFGDGTRLSIL.